These T cell receptor beta chains were read from a single sample in a study of CD8+CD57+ T cells in acquired aplastic anemia. TCRdb re-derived calls from the reads in MiXCR, one entry per CDR3 protein. This sample carries around 220,000 distinct CDR3 sequences, under 55% of them seen once, and the ten largest clones take nearly 20%. Sequencing was carried out using sorted CD4+, CD8+, or CD8+CD57+ T cells (not recorded which) from PBMCs. The source is a human donor with aplastic anemia. Each CDR3 is given with its conserved first and last residue. The D gene is left open where the match is weak. A clone size is listed for some rows: how often the clone was seen (once, few, many), or a class if it is expanded.

D	V	J	size	length	DNA	CDR3
-	TRBV28	TRBJ1-2	many	16	TGTGCCAGCAGTTCCCGTTTGGGGTGGCGAAACTATGGCTACACCTTC	CASSSRLGWRNYGYTF
-	TRBV11-2	TRBJ1-6	many	15	TGTGCCAGCAGCTTATTGGACAGTTATAATTCACCCCTCCACTTT	CASSLLDSYNSPLHF
TRBD1	TRBV6-5	TRBJ2-1	many	14	TGTGCCAGCAGATATAAGGACAGGGACAATGAGCAGTTCTTC	CASRYKDRDNEQFF
TRBD2	TRBV20-1	TRBJ2-1	many	12	TGCAGTGCTAGACGGACTAGTAGTGAGCAGTTCTTC	CSARRTSSEQFF
-	TRBV6-6	TRBJ1-2	few	15	TGTGCCAGCAGTCGACTAGCGGGGGGTTCCCGGGGCTACACCTTC	CASSRLAGGSRGYTF
-	TRBV6-1	TRBJ2-6	many	14	TGTGCCAGCAGGGGGATGTCTGGGGCCAACGTCCTGACTTTC	CASRGMSGANVLTF
-	TRBV20-1	TRBJ1-2	-	13	TGCAGTGCAGTCCGAACAGGGAACTATGGCTACACCTTC	CSAVRTGNYGYTF
-	TRBV5-1	TRBJ2-5	-	14	TGCGCCAGCAGCTGGGGATATTCGGGGGAGACCCAGTACTTC	CASSWGYSGETQYF
TRBD1	TRBV29-1	TRBJ2-5	-	16	TGCAGCGGCGGGGGGTCCGGGACAGGGGGCCAAGAGACCCAGTACTTC	CSGGGSGTGGQETQYF
TRBD1	TRBV7-6	TRBJ1-6	many	14	TGTGCCAGCAGCCCCGGGACAGGGCGTTCACCCCTCCACTTT	CASSPGTGRSPLHF
TRBD2	TRBV7-9	TRBJ2-3	once	15	TGTGCCAGCAGCTTTGGACTAGCGGGCACAGATACGCAGTATTTT	CASSFGLAGTDTQYF
TRBD1	TRBV5-1	TRBJ2-1	many	16	TGCGCCAGCAGCTTGTCCGGGACAGGGGCTTACAATGAGCAGTTCTTC	CASSLSGTGAYNEQFF
-	TRBV20-1	TRBJ2-2	-	14	TGCAGTGCAAAGGGGGGGGGCTTTCCCGGGGAGCTGTTTTTT	CSAKGGGFPGELFF
TRBD2	TRBV20-1	TRBJ2-5	few	13	TGCAGTGCTAGCGGGAGGGCAGGGGAGACCCAGTACTTC	CSASGRAGETQYF
TRBD2	TRBV6-5	TRBJ2-3	many	18	TGTGCCAGCAGACTTCGTTTTTGGACTAGCGTCGGCACAGATACGCAGTATTTT	CASRLRFWTSVGTDTQYF
-	TRBV29-1	TRBJ1-1	many	10	TGCAGCGGCCTAAAGGGGGAAGCTTTCTTT	CSGLKGEAFF
-	TRBV2	TRBJ1-2	-	15	TGTGCCAGCAGTCCGGGGCCCGCCCGGGGCTATGGCTACACCTTC	CASSPGPARGYGYTF
-	TRBV7-8	TRBJ2-1	-	13	TGTGCCAGTCAAGGGGGGTCTTACAATGAGCAGTTCTTC	CASQGGSYNEQFF
-	TRBV9	TRBJ2-7	-	15	TGTGCCAGCAGCGGGGAGGGGGCAGGGGCCTACGAGCAGTACTTC	CASSGEGAGAYEQYF
-	TRBV2	TRBJ2-7	-	14	TGTGCCAGCAGCGCCCAGGGGTCACTCTACGAGCAGTACTTC	CASSAQGSLYEQYF
TRBD1	TRBV10-3	TRBJ2-7	few	14	TGTGCCATCAGCGGGACAGAAAGCTCCTACGAGCAGTACTTC	CAISGTESSYEQYF
TRBD1	TRBV5-1	TRBJ1-4	many	14	TGCGCCAGCAGCGACGACAGGGTTGGTGAAAAACTGTTTTTT	CASSDDRVGEKLFF
-	TRBV20-1	TRBJ1-2	once	11	TGCAGTGCTAGAGAAACAGGGGGCTACACCTTC	CSARETGGYTF
-	TRBV19	TRBJ1-2	many	14	TGTGCCAGTACGTCGGAACAGAAGTTCTATGGCTACACCTTC	CASTSEQKFYGYTF
TRBD2	TRBV27	TRBJ2-3	-	15	TGTGCCAGCAGTCCTAGCGGGGGGATCACAGATACGCAGTATTTT	CASSPSGGITDTQYF
-	TRBV28	TRBJ2-7	few	15	TGTGCCAGCAGAAAAAACCCCGGGAAGACCTACGAGCAGTACTTC	CASRKNPGKTYEQYF
-	TRBV7-9	TRBJ1-1	many	11	TGTGCCAGCACCGGGATCACTGAAGCTTTCTTT	CASTGITEAFF
TRBD1	TRBV2	TRBJ1-4	-	15	TGTGCCAGCAGTGAAGGACAGGGGGCCGGAGAAAAACTGTTTTTT	CASSEGQGAGEKLFF
-	TRBV20-1	TRBJ2-5	-	14	TGCAGTGCTAGCTTGCGCGAATGGCAAGAGACCCAGTACTTC	CSASLREWQETQYF
-	TRBV6-1	TRBJ2-7	many	12	TGTGCCAGCAGTGAACCGGACTACGAGCAGTACTTC	CASSEPDYEQYF
-	TRBV19	TRBJ2-7	-	14	TGTGCCAGTAGTATTGGTGGGACCCCCTACGAGCAGTACTTC	CASSIGGTPYEQYF
TRBD1	TRBV2	TRBJ2-7	-	13	TGTGCCGACCGGACAGGGCTATCCTACGAGCAGTACTTC	CADRTGLSYEQYF
-	TRBV5-1	TRBJ2-3	once	15	TGCGCCAGCAGCGGAGGTAGCGGTCCCACAGATACGCAGTATTTT	CASSGGSGPTDTQYF
-	TRBV12-3/TRBV12-4	TRBJ1-4	many	15	TGTGCCAGCAGTCCGAGGACAGACAGGTGGGAAAAACTGTTTTTT	CASSPRTDRWEKLFF
-	TRBV7-9	TRBJ2-7	-	14	TGTGCCAGCAGCTATGTGCCGGGTTCCTACGAGCAGTACTTC	CASSYVPGSYEQYF
-	TRBV19	TRBJ1-6	-	15	TGTGCCAGTACGGCGACAGGTGGTTATGGTTCACCCCTCCACTTT	CASTATGGYGSPLHF
TRBD1	TRBV9	TRBJ1-3	-	14	TGTGCCAGCAGCGTAGGGGGACAGGGAAACACCATATATTTT	CASSVGGQGNTIYF